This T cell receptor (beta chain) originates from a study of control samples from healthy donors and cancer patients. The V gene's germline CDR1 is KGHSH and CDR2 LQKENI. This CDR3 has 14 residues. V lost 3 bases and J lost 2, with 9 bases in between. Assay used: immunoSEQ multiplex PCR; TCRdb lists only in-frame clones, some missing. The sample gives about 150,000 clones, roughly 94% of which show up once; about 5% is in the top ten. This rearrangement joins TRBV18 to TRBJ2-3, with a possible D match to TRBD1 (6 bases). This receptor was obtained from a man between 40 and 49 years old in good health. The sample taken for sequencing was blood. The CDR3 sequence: CASSPQGPTDTQYF. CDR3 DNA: TGTGCCAGCTCACCCCAGGGGCCCACAGATACGCAGTATTTT.